This T cell receptor beta chain was recorded in a study of blood T cell repertoires in COVID-19. As for the study in general: Samples taken during acute and convalescent COVID-19 were collected in the United States, Italy and Spain. PBMCs, B-cell-depleted T cells, or T cells provided the cDNA or gDNA that made up the material.

Original handling: The assay estimated nucleated cells by amplifying reference gene primers. This table comes from immunoSEQ multiplex PCR, and its TCRdb copy is limited to in-frame clones, with some not included. Clonal size and the V and J genes are those of that table, whereas D and trimming came from the DNA. Of under 150,000 clones in the sample, 79% were seen once. This clone was seen once. This CDR3 has 14 amino acids. Trimming removed 0 bases at V and 4 bases at J, with 9 bases between. Germline V gene lookup returns CDR1 MNHNS and CDR2 SASEGT. This TCR derives from a man between 60 and 75 years old with acute or convalescent COVID-19. Sequenced input: peripheral blood. The V call is TRBV6-1, the J call TRBJ1-2; D may be TRBD1 (5 bases). CDR3 residues: CASSEADRPYGYTF. CDR3 DNA: TGTGCCAGCAGTGAAGCCGACAGACCCTATGGCTACACCTTC.